What follows is one TCR beta chain and its context. The sample holds a few counts of this clonotype. Its specific antigen is unknown. Per-base qualities were not stored, and no clone one base away is much larger. The library was prepared using PCR. Instrument used: Illumina HiSeq 2500. TCR library preparation used molecular barcoding, with unique molecular identifiers applied to normalize quantification of the TCRbeta repertoire. TCRdb redid the processing of the public reads, applying fastp at Q25 and MiXCR, and retained in-frame beta chains. Records with the same CDR3 protein are collapsed into one entry carrying the most frequent genes and DNA. This sample gives fewer than 350,000 distinct CDR3 sequences in total; roughly 11% of them show up just once. 20% to 30% of the sample is in the top ten clones. This sample was taken from a study of T-cell reconstitution after alpha-beta-depleted transplantation in children (dated by TCRdb to 2015 to 2016). About the investigation overall: Using TCR repertoire profiling, the study followed T-cell immune reconstitution in a quantitative way in children after TCRalphabeta/CD19-depleted allogeneic hematopoietic cell transplantation. Summary of the overall study and its limitations: The apparently early alphabetaT-cell count recovery about two months after transplant was reportedly dependent on only several hundred rapidly expanded clones derived from non-depleted graft cells. The frequencies of hyperexpanded clones fell over the following months, and after one year, T-cell counts and TCRbeta diversity were mostly attributed to newly produced T cells. In some patients, the high TCRbeta diversity seen at day 60 was put down to recipient T cells and intrathymic progenitors that had survived conditioning.

What the treatment or condition label conveys for this sample: allogeneic hematopoietic cell transplantation with graft depleted of TCRalphabeta T cells and CD19 B cells. The transplant recipients were children given TCRalphabeta/CD19-depleted allogeneic hematopoietic cell grafts. The sequencing used peripheral blood, collected 180 days after TCRalphabeta/CD19-depleted stem cell transplant. The source is a male patient aged 2 to 9 who had a stem cell transplant for chronic granulomatous disease, so the T cells may come from the graft donor.

The CDR3 has the sequence CASSSGQGTYEQYF. The bases are TGCGCCAGCAGCTCAGGACAGGGCACCTACGAGCAGTACTTC. The chain uses TRBV5-1 and TRBJ2-7, with 8 bases aligning to TRBD1. The germline V gene provides CDR1 SGHRS and CDR2 YFSETQ. Taken from cysteine to phenylalanine, the CDR3 has 14 residues. This entry keeps only the CDR3 DNA: 42 bases, framed from base 1. Unmatched junction bases come to 4, with V trimmed by 3 bases and J by 2 bases.